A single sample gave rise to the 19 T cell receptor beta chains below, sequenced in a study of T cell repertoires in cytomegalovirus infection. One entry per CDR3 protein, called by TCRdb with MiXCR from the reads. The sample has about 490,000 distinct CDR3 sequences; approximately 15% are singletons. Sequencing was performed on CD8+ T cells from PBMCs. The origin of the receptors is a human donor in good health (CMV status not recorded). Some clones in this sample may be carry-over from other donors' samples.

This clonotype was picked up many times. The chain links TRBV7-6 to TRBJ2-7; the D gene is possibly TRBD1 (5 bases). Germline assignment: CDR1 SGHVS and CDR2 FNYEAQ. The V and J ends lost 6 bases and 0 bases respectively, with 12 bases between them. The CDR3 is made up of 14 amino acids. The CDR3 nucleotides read TGTGCCAGCAGTTCCAGGGTTGGCTCCTACGAGCAGTACTTC. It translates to CASSSRVGSYEQYF.

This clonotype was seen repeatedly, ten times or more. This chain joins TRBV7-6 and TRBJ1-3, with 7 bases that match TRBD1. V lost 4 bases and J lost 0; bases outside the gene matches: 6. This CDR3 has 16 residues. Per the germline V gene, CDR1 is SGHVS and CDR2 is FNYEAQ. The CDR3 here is CASSSRGDLSGNTIYF. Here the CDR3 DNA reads TGTGCCAGCAGCTCCAGGGGGGATCTCTCTGGAAACACCATATATTTT.

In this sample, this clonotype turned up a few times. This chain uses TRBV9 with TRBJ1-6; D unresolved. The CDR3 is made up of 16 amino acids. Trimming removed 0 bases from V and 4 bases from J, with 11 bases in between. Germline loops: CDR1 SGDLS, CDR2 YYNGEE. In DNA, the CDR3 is TGTGCCAGCAGCGTAGGCGGGGTTCGGTATAATTCACCCCTCCACTTT. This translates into CASSVGGVRYNSPLHF. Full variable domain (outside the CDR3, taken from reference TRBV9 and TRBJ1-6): DSGVTQTPKHLITATGQRVTLRCSPRSGDLSVYWYQQSLDQGLQFLIQYYNGEERAKGNILERFSAQQFPDLHSELNLSSLELGDSALYFCASSVGGVRYNSPLHFGNGTRLTVT.

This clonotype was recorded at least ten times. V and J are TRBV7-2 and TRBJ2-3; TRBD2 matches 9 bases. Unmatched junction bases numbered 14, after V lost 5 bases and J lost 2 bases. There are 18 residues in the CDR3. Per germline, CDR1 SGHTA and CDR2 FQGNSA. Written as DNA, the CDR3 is TGTGCCAGCAGCCTATTGGGTGGCGGGGGGGGCTTCACAGATACGCAGTATTTT. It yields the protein CASSLLGGGGGFTDTQYF. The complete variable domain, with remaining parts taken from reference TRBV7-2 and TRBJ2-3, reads GAGVSQSPSNKVTEKGKDVELRCDPISGHTALYWYRQSLGQGLEFLIYFQGNSAPDKSGLPSDRFSAERTGGSVSTLTIQRTQQEDSAVYLCASSLLGGGGGFTDTQYFGPGTRLTVL.

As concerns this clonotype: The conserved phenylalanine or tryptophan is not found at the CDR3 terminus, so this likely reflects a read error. CDR3 sequence (DNA): TGTGCCAGCAGTTACACGGTAACAGGTTTTGTCGACGAGCAGTACTTA. Translated: CASSYTVTGFVDEQYL. This chain uses TRBV6-5 with TRBJ2-7; a possible D gene is TRBD1 (5 bases). Germline V gene sequence: CDR1 MNHEY, CDR2 SVGAGI. The CDR3 loop spans 16 amino acids. Trimming shortened V by 2 bases and J by 5 bases, and 19 bases separated the two germline ends.

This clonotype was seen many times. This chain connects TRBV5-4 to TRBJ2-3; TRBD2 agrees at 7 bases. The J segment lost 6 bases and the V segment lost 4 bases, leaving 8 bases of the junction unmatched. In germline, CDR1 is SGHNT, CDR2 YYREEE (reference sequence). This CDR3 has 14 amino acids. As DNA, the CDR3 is TGTGCCAGCAGCCTGGACTTGCGGGGGGATACGCAGTATTTT. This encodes CASSLDLRGDTQYF.

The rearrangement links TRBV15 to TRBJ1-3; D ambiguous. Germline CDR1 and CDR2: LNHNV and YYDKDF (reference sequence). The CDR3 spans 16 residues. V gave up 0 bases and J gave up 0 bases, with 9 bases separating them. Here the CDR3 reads CATSRDRGVSGNTIYF. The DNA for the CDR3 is TGTGCCACCAGCAGAGATCGCGGGGTCTCTGGAAACACCATATATTTT.

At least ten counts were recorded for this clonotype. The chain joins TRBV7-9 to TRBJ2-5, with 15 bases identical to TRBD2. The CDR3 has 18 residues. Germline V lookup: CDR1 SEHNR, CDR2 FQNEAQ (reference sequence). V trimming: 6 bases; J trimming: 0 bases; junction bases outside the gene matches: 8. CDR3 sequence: CASSGPGLAGGNQETQYF. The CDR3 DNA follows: TGTGCCAGCAGTGGACCGGGACTAGCGGGAGGAAACCAAGAGACCCAGTACTTC.

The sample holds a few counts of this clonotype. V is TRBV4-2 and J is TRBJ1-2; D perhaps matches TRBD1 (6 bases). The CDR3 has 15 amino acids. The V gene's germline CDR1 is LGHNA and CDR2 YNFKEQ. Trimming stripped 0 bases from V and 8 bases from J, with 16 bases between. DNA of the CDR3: TGTGCCAGCAGCCAAGATGTAGGGGGATTAGGGGGCTACACCTTC. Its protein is CASSQDVGGLGGYTF.

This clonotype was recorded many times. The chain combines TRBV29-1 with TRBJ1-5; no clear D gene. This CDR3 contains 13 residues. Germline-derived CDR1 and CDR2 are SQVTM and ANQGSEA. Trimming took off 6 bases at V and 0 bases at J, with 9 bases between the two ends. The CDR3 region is CSVQPHSNQPQHF. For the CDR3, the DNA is TGCAGCGTCCAGCCCCATAGCAATCAGCCCCAGCATTTT.

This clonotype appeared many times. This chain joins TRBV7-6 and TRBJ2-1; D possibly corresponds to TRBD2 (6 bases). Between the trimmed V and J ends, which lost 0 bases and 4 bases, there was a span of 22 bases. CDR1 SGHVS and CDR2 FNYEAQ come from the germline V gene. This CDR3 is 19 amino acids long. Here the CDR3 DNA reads TGTGCCAGCAGCTTAGCGCACCCTACTAGTCTTGGAGGGTACAATGAGCAGTTCTTC. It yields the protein CASSLAHPTSLGGYNEQFF.

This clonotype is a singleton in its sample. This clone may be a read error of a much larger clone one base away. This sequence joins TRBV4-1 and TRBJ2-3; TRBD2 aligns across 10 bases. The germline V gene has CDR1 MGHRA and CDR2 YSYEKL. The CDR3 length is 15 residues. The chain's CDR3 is CARSQAGGRTDTQYF. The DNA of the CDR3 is TGCGCCAGAAGCCAAGCGGGGGGGAGGACAGATACGCAGTATTTT.

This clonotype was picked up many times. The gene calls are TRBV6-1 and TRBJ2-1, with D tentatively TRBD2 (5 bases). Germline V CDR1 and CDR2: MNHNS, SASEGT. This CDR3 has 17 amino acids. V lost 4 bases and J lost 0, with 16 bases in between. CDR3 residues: CASSGPGGRSSYNEQFF. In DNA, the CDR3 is TGTGCCAGCAGTGGCCCCGGCGGGCGGAGCTCCTACAATGAGCAGTTCTTC.

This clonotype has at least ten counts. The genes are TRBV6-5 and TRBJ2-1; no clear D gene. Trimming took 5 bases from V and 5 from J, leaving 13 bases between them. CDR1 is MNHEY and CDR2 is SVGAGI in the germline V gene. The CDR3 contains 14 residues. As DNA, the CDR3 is TGTGCCAGCAGTCGACGGAACCTAAACAATGAGCAGTTCTTC. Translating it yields CASSRRNLNNEQFF.

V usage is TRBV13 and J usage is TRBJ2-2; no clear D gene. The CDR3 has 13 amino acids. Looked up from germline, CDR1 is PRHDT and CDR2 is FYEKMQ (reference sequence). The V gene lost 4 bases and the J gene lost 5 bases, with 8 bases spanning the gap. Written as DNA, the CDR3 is TGTGCCAGCAGCTCGACACTAACCGGGGAGCTGTTTTTT. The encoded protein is CASSSTLTGELFF.

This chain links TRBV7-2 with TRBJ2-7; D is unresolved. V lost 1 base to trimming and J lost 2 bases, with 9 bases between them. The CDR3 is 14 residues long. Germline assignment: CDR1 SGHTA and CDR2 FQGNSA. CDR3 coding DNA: TGTGCCAGCAGCTTAGAATACTCTGCCTACGAGCAGTACTTC. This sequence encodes CASSLEYSAYEQYF. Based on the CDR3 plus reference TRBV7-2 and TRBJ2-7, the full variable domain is GAGVSQSPSNKVTEKGKDVELRCDPISGHTALYWYRQSLGQGLEFLIYFQGNSAPDKSGLPSDRFSAERTGGSVSTLTIQRTQQEDSAVYLCASSLEYSAYEQYFGPGTRLTVT.

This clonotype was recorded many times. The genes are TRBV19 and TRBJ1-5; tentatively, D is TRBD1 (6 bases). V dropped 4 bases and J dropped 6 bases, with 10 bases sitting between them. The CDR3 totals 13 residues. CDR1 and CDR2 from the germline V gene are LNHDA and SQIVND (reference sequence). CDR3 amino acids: CASSTRDTQPQHF. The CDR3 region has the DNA TGTGCCAGTAGTACCCGGGACACTCAGCCCCAGCATTTT.

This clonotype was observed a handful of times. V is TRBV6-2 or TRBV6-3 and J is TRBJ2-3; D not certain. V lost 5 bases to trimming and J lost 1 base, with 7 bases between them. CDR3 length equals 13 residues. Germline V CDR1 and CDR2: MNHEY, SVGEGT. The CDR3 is CASSNIRTDTQYF. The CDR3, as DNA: TGTGCCAGCAGTAACATACGCACAGATACGCAGTATTTT.

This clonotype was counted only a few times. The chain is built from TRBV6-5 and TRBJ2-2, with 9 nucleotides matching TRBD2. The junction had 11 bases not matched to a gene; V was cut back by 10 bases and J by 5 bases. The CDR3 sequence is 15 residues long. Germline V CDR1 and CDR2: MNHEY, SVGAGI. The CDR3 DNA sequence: TGTGCCACCTTTAGCGGGAGTGAGGGGACCGGGGAGCTGTTTTTT. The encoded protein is CATFSGSEGTGELFF.